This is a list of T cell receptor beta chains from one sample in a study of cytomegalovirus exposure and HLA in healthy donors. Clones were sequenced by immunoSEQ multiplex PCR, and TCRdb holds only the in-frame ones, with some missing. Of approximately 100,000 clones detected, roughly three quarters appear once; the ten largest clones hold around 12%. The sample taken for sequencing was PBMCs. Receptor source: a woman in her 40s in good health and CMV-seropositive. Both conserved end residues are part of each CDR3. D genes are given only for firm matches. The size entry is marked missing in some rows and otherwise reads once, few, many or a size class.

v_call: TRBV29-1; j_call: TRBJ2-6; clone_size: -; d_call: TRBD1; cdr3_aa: CSVVGQGSGANVLTF; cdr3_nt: TGCAGCGTTGTGGGACAGGGGTCTGGGGCCAACGTCCTGACTTTC
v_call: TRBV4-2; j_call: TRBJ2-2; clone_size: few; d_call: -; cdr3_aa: CASSPQSTGELFF; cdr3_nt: TGTGCCAGCAGCCCACAGTCCACCGGGGAGCTGTTTTTT
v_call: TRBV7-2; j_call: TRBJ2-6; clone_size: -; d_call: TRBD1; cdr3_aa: CASSSGTGVLLTF; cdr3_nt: TGTGCCAGCAGCTCCGGGACAGGGGTTCTCCTGACTTTC
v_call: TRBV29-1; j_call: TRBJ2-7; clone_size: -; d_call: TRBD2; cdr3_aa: CSAGTSGTHEQYF; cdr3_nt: TGCAGCGCAGGGACTAGCGGGACCCACGAGCAGTACTTC
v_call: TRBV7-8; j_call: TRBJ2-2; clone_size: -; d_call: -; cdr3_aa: CASSLMAGIHTGELFF; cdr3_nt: TGTGCCAGCAGCCTCATGGCGGGGATCCACACCGGGGAGCTGTTTTTT
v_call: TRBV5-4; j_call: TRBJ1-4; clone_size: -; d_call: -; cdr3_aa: CASSSDWRGEKLFF; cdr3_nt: TGTGCCAGCAGCTCGGACTGGAGGGGCGAAAAACTGTTTTTT
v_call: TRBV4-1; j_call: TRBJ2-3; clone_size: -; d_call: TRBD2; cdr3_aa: CASSQAPGLAPTDTQYF; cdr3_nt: TGCGCCAGCAGCCAGGCCCCGGGACTAGCCCCGACAGATACGCAGTATTTT
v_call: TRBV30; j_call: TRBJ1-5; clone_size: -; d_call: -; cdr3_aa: CAWSVLGMNQPQHF; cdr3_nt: TGTGCCTGGAGTGTACTAGGAATGAATCAGCCCCAGCATTTT
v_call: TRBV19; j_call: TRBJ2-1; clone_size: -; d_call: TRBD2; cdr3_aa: CASRAPGTSNYNEQFF; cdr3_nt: TGTGCCAGCCGAGCCCCCGGGACTAGCAACTACAATGAGCAGTTCTTC
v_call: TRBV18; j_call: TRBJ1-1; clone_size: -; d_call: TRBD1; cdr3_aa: CASSPVQGADTEAFF; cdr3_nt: TGTGCCAGCTCACCTGTTCAGGGGGCCGACACTGAAGCTTTCTTT
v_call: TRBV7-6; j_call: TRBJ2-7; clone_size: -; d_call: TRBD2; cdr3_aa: CASSPWTSGLPYEQYF; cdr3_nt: TGTGCCAGCAGCCCCTGGACTAGCGGATTACCCTACGAGCAGTACTTC
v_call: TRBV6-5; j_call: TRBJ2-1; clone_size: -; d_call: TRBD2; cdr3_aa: CASRPLAGGRDEQFF; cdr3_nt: TGTGCCAGCAGGCCACTAGCGGGGGGCCGAGATGAGCAGTTCTTC
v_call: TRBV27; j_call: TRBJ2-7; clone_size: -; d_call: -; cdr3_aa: CASSTTGTYSYKQYF; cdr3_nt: TGTGCCAGCAGCACAACCGGGACTTACTCCTACAAGCAGTACTTC
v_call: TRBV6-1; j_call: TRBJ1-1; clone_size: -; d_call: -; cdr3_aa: CASYLVANTEAFF; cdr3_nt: TGTGCCAGCTATTTGGTAGCGAACACTGAAGCTTTCTTT
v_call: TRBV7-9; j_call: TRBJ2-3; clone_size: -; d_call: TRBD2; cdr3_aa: CASSSSGVDTQYF; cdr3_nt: TGTGCCAGCAGCTCTAGCGGGGTAGATACGCAGTATTTT
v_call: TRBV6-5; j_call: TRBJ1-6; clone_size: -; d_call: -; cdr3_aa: CASSAGISYNSPLHF; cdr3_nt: TGTGCCAGCAGTGCAGGGATCTCCTATAATTCACCCCTCCACTTT
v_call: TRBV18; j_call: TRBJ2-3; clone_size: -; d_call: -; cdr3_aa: CASSLELTDTQYF; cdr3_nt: TGTGCCAGCTCATTAGAACTCACAGATACGCAGTATTTT
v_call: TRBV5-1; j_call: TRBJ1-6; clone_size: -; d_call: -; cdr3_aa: CASSLLTELNSPLHF; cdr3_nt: TGCGCCAGCAGCTTGCTGACAGAGCTAAATTCACCCCTCCACTTT
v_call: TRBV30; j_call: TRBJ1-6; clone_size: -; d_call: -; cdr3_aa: CAWSPGGGAPLHF; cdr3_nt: TGTGCCTGGAGTCCTGGGGGGGGTGCACCCCTCCACTTT
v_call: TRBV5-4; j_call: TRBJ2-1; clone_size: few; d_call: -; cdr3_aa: CASSLDQASYNEQFF; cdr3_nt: TGTGCCAGCAGCTTGGACCAAGCCTCCTACAATGAGCAGTTCTTC
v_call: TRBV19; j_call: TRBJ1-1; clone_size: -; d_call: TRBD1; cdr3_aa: CASSFGTVTEAFF; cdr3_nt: TGTGCCAGTAGTTTCGGGACAGTCACTGAAGCTTTCTTT
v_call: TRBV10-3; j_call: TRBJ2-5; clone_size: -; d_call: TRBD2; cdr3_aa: CAISDVTSKETQYF; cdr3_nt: TGTGCCATCAGTGATGTGACTAGCAAAGAGACCCAGTACTTC
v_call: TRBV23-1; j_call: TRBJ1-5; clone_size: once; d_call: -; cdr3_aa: CASRTTGNQPQHF; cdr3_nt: TGCGCCAGCAGAACGACGGGGAATCAGCCCCAGCATTTT
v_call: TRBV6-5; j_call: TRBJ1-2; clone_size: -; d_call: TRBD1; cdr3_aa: CATTGGTFYGYTF; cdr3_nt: TGTGCCACCACAGGGGGTACCTTCTATGGCTACACCTTC
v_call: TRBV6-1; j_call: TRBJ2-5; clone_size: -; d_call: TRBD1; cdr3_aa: CASSDGTTGVETQYF; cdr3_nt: TGTGCCAGCAGTGACGGTACCACAGGGGTAGAGACCCAGTACTTC
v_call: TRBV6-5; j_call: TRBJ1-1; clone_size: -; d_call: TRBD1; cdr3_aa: CASSGQGRGTFF; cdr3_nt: TGTGCCAGCAGTGGACAGGGACGGGGAACTTTCTTT
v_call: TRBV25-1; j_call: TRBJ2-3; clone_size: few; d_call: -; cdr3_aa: CASSDPRGTDTQYF; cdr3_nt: TGTGCCAGCAGTGATCCTAGGGGGACAGATACGCAGTATTTT
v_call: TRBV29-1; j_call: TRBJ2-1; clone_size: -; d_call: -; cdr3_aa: CSLARSYPYNEQFF; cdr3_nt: TGCAGCCTTGCTAGGTCCTACCCGTACAATGAGCAGTTCTTC
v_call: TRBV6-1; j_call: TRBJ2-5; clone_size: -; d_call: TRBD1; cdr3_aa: CASSRTGNQETQYF; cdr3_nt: TGTGCCAGCTCCCGGACAGGGAACCAAGAGACCCAGTACTTC
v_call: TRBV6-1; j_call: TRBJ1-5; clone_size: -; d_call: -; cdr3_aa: CASRSSGEGQPQHF; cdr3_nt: TGTGCCAGCCGGTCGTCAGGGGAGGGTCAGCCCCAGCATTTT
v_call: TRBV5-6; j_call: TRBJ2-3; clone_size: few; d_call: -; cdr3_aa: CASSFSGLSTDTQYF; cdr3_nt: TGTGCCAGCAGCTTTTCGGGGTTGAGCACAGATACGCAGTATTTT
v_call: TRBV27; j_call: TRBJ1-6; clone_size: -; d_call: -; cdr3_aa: CASSLSSRPDSPLHF; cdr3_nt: TGTGCCAGCAGTTTGTCTTCTCGTCCAGATTCACCCCTCCACTTT
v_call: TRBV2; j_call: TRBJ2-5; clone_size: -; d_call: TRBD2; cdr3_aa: CASSDRPGGETQYF; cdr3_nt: TGTGCCAGCAGTGACAGGCCGGGAGGAGAGACCCAGTACTTC
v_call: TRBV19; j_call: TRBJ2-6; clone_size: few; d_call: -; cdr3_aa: CASSPTRGVGANVLTF; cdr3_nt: TGTGCCAGTAGCCCAACTAGAGGAGTTGGGGCCAACGTCCTGACTTTC
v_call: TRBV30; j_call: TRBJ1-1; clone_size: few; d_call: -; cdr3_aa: CAWSVGGNTEAFF; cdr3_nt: TGTGCCTGGAGTGTGGGAGGGAACACTGAAGCTTTCTTT
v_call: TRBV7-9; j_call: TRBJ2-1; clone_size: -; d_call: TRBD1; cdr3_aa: CASSSAGTARFF; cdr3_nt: TGTGCCAGCAGCTCAGCCGGGACAGCTCGGTTCTTC
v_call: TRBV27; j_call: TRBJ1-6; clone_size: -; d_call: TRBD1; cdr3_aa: CASSIRATGQSPLHF; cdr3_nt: TGTGCCAGCAGCATCCGGGCGACAGGGCAATCACCCCTCCACTTT
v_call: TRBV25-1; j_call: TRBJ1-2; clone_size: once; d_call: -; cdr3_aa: CASRGSRVDGYTF; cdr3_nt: TGTGCCAGCAGGGGGAGTCGGGTTGATGGCTACACCTTC
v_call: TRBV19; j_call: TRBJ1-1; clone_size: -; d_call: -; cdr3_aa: CASSRGLDRTEAFF; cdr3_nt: TGTGCCAGTAGTAGAGGACTAGATCGGACTGAAGCTTTCTTT
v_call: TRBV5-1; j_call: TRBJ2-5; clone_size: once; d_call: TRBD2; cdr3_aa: CASARTSGGVETQYF; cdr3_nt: TGCGCCAGCGCCCGGACAAGCGGGGGGGTGGAGACCCAGTACTTC
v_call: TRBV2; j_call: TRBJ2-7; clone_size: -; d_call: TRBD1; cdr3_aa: CASSGDSYEQYF; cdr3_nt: TGTGCCAGCAGTGGGGACAGCTACGAGCAGTACTTC
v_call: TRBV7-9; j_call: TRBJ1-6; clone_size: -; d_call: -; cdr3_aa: CASSLERQTMTFTSPLHF; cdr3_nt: TGTGCCAGCAGCCTGGAACGGCAAACCATGACTTTCACTTCACCCCTCCACTTT
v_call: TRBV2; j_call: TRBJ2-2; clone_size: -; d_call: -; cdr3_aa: CASRQDPTGELFF; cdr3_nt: TGTGCCAGCAGGCAGGATCCCACCGGGGAGCTGTTTTTT
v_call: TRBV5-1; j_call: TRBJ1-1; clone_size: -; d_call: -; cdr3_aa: CASNNDIDTEAFF; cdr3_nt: TGCGCCAGCAACAATGACATAGACACTGAAGCTTTCTTT
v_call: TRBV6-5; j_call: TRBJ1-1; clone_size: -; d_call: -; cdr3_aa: CASSYSQLNTEAFF; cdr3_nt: TGTGCCAGCAGTTACTCCCAACTTAACACTGAAGCTTTCTTT
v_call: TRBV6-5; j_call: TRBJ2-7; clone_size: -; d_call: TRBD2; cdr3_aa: CASSVGTSVYEQYF; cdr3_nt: TGTGCCAGCAGTGTAGGGACTAGCGTCTACGAGCAGTACTTC
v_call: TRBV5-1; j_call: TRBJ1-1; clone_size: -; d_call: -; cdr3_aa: CASSFAGQGTEAFF; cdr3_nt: TGCGCCAGCAGCTTCGCCGGCCAGGGCACTGAAGCTTTCTTT
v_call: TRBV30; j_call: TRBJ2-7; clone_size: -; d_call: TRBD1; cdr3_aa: CACHHRDRAYEQYF; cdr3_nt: TGTGCCTGCCACCACCGGGACAGGGCCTACGAGCAGTACTTC
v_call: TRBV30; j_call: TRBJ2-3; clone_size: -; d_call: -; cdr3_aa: CAWSHNTDTQYF; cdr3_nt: TGTGCCTGGAGCCACAACACAGATACGCAGTATTTT
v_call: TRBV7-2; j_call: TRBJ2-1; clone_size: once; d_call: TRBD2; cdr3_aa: CASSLGLAINEQFF; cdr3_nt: TGTGCCAGCAGCCTGGGACTAGCCATCAATGAGCAGTTCTTC